This entry lists 32 T cell receptor beta chains sequenced from one sample in a study of OX40 agonist ivuxolimab in advanced cancers. The table came from immunoSEQ multiplex PCR; TCRdb's copy has only in-frame clones and leaves some out. The table shows 35,000 to 55,000 clones, with roughly 90% occurring only once. Sample: CD4+ or CD8+ T cells sorted from blood, taken in a trial of the OX40 agonist ivuxolimab. Every receptor here comes from an adult with an advanced solid tumor such as melanoma, head and neck, liver or kidney cancer.

The gene calls are TRBV2 and TRBJ1-1, with 8 bases aligning to TRBD1. The V gene's germline CDR1 is SNHLY and CDR2 FYNNEI. The CDR3 is 13 amino acids. Trimming took 6 bases from V and 3 from J; bases not matched to a gene: 3. CDR3 nucleotides: TGTGCCAGCAGGAGCAGGGGGCACACTGAAGCTTTCTTT. Its translation: CASRSRGHTEAFF.

The V and J genes are TRBV7-3 and TRBJ1-4; D ambiguous. V was cut by 2 bases and J by 6 bases, with 25 bases left in between. The germline V gene has CDR1 SGHTA and CDR2 FQGTGA. The CDR3 is 19 residues long. CDR3 DNA sequence: TGTGCCAGCAGCTTAGCGTCGATATCTTGGTACCGAAGTGATGAAAAACTGTTTTTT. Its protein product is CASSLASISWYRSDEKLFF.

This clone has only a few counts. The chain recombines TRBV19 with TRBJ1-4; D is unclear. The V gene lost 3 bases and the J gene lost 4 bases, with 12 bases spanning the gap. The germline CDR1 and CDR2 sequences are LNHDA and SQIVND (reference sequence). CDR3 length equals 15 residues. The CDR3 is CASSIWEGRNEKLFF. The CDR3 nucleotides are TGTGCCAGTAGTATTTGGGAGGGTCGTAATGAAAAACTGTTTTTT.

The chain employs TRBV10-3 and TRBJ2-5; 9 bases match TRBD2. This CDR3 contains 14 residues. V lost 4 bases, J lost 2 bases, and 2 bases stayed unmatched. Germline loops: CDR1 ENHRY, CDR2 SYGVKD. In DNA, the CDR3 is TGTGCCATCAGTGGGACTAGCGCGCAAGAGACCCAGTACTTC. Translating gives CAISGTSAQETQYF.

This sequence joins TRBV2 and TRBJ2-7, with D tentatively TRBD2 (5 bases). Trimming pared 1 base from V and 5 bases from J, leaving 15 bases between. The CDR3 sequence is 15 residues long. The germline CDR1 and CDR2 sequences are SNHLY and FYNNEI. The DNA of the CDR3 is TGTGCCAGCAGTGAAGATCGGCAGCGGAGGCACGAGCAGTACTTC. Its protein product is CASSEDRQRRHEQYF. The entire variable domain, with the rest obtained from reference TRBV2 and TRBJ2-7, is as follows: EPEVTQTPSHQVTQMGQEVILRCVPISNHLYFYWYRQILGQKVEFLVSFYNNEISEKSEIFDDQFSVERPDGSNFTLKIRSTKLEDSAMYFCASSEDRQRRHEQYFGPGTRLTVT.

The chain combines TRBV6-5 with TRBJ1-1, with D hard to call. Trimming removed 8 bases from V and 6 bases from J, with 19 bases in between. The CDR3 extends over 14 amino acids. CDR1 and CDR2 (germline): MNHEY, SVGAGI. The CDR3 DNA sequence: TGTGCCAGCGGCTGGGCGCCGCCGGGATCTGAAGCTTTCTTT. Protein sequence: CASGWAPPGSEAFF.

The chain has TRBV19 and TRBJ2-2; D remains ambiguous. Trimming pared 1 base from V and 5 bases from J, leaving 8 bases between. The CDR3 totals 14 residues. Germline loops: CDR1 LNHDA, CDR2 SQIVND (reference sequence). CDR3 loop: CASSIVLGTGELFF. CDR3 coding DNA: TGTGCCAGTAGTATAGTTCTGGGAACCGGGGAGCTGTTTTTT.

CDR3 DNA sequence: TGTGCCAGCTCCTCAGGGGGGTCCTACGAGCAGTACTTC. Protein: CASSSGGSYEQYF. The rearrangement uses TRBV6-1 and TRBJ2-7, with D maybe TRBD1 (7 bases). The V end was cut by 8 bases, the J end by 1 base, with 12 bases between. The CDR3 is made up of 13 amino acids. The germline CDR1 and CDR2 sequences are MNHNS and SASEGT.

This chain joins TRBV30 and TRBJ2-1; 7 bases map to TRBD2. The germline V gene has CDR1 GTSNPN and CDR2 SVGIG (reference sequence). There are 15 residues in the CDR3. V lost 0 bases and J lost 4; bases outside the gene matches: 6. CDR3 sequence reads: CAWSVRASGYNEQFF. CDR3 DNA sequence: TGTGCCTGGAGTGTAAGGGCTAGCGGTTACAATGAGCAGTTCTTC. The whole variable domain, filled in from reference TRBV30 and TRBJ2-1, reads SQTIHQWPATLVQPVGSPLSLECTVEGTSNPNLYWYRQAAGRGLQLLFYSVGIGQISSEVPQNLSASRPQDRQFILSSKKLLLSDSGFYLCAWSVRASGYNEQFFGPGTRLTVL.

The rearrangement uses TRBV27 and TRBJ2-1; no definite D call. Trimming left V 4 bases short and J 7 bases short, with 8 bases between. This CDR3 has 12 amino acids. The germline V gene has CDR1 MNHEY and CDR2 SMNVEV (reference sequence). The CDR3 protein is CASSSPKNEQFF. The DNA for the CDR3 is TGTGCCAGCAGTTCCCCCAAGAATGAGCAGTTCTTC.

V and J are TRBV28 and TRBJ2-3; D unclear. Trimming left V 6 bases short and J 2 bases short, with 15 bases between. The CDR3 contains 15 residues. Germline V gene data show CDR1 as MDHEN and CDR2 as SYDVKM. The DNA of the CDR3 is TGTGCCAGCAGCAATCCAAGAGACCCCACAGATACGCAGTATTTT. Its translation is CASSNPRDPTDTQYF.

The gene calls are TRBV6-6 and TRBJ2-2; D is perhaps TRBD1 (5 bases). The V gene lost 0 bases and the J gene lost 2 bases, with 10 bases spanning the gap. The CDR3 sequence is 16 residues long. Germline CDR1 and CDR2: MNHNY and SVGAGI (reference sequence). CDR3 DNA sequence: TGTGCCAGCAGTTACTCGGGGCAGGCCAACACCGGGGAGCTGTTTTTT. This gives the protein CASSYSGQANTGELFF.

The rearrangement uses TRBV7-9 and TRBJ2-1; no reliable D call. V was pared by 1 base and J by 4 bases, with 5 bases between. Looked up from germline, CDR1 is SEHNR and CDR2 is FQNEAQ (reference sequence). This CDR3 has 13 amino acids. CDR3 sequence reads: CASSLVRYNEQFF. The CDR3 region has the DNA TGTGCCAGCAGCTTAGTTCGGTACAATGAGCAGTTCTTC.

V and J are TRBV5-4 and TRBJ2-1, with TRBD2 identical over 11 bases. V shed 0 bases, J shed 2 bases, and the junction held 4 bases outside the gene matches. The CDR3 has 17 residues. CDR1 is SGHNT, CDR2 YYREEE, per germline (reference sequence). The CDR3 loop is CASSLGGLAATYNEQFF. In DNA form, the CDR3 reads TGTGCCAGCAGCTTGGGGGGACTAGCGGCCACCTACAATGAGCAGTTCTTC.

V is TRBV5-8 and J is TRBJ1-3, with D uncertain. The CDR3 is 14 residues long. V lost 4 bases and J 4 bases, leaving 12 bases between the germline ends. CDR1 and CDR2 (germline): SGHTS, YDEGEE. The CDR3 sequence: CASSPGFSGNTIYF. In DNA, the CDR3 is TGTGCCAGCAGCCCAGGATTTTCCGGAAACACCATATATTTT.

The chain carries TRBV5-1 and TRBJ2-3; D is undetermined. CDR1 SGHRS and CDR2 YFSETQ come from the germline V gene. Deletions cut 0 bases from V and 4 bases from J, with 9 bases between. The CDR3 covers 14 residues. CDR3 coding DNA: TGCGCCAGCAGCTTGGCCATCGTCTCAGATACGCAGTATTTT. Amino acid sequence: CASSLAIVSDTQYF.

The CDR3 DNA is TGTGCCAGTAGTCCAACCCGGGGCCGCTCTGGGGCCAACGTCCTGACTTTC. Translated, it gives CASSPTRGRSGANVLTF. V gene TRBV19 combines with J gene TRBJ2-6; D may correspond to TRBD1 or TRBD2 (5 bases each). The CDR3 runs to 17 residues. Germline CDR1 LNHDA, CDR2 SQIVND (reference sequence). The germline V and J ends were trimmed by 5 bases and 0 bases, with 14 bases remaining between them.

V usage is TRBV5-6 and J usage is TRBJ2-1; 9 bases agree with TRBD2. The CDR3 sequence is 15 residues long. Germline CDR1 is SGHDT and CDR2 is YYEEEE. V lost 2 bases and J lost 4; bases outside the gene matches: 4. In DNA, the CDR3 is TGTGCCAGCAGCTTACTAGCGGGCTCGTACAATGAGCAGTTCTTC. Its translation is CASSLLAGSYNEQFF.

V usage is TRBV2 and J usage is TRBJ2-1, with TRBD2 identical over 13 bases. The V gene's germline CDR1 is SNHLY and CDR2 FYNNEI. V shed 8 bases, J shed 7 bases, and the junction held 5 bases outside the gene matches. CDR3 length equals 14 residues. In nucleotides, the CDR3 is TGTGCCAGCCTGGGACTAGCGGGGAGAAATGAGCAGTTCTTC. Its protein product is CASLGLAGRNEQFF.

The DNA of the CDR3 is TGTGCCTGGAGTGCCAACAGGGACAATGAGCAGTTCTTC. Its protein product is CAWSANRDNEQFF. This sequence joins TRBV30 and TRBJ2-1; TRBD1 might be the D (6 bases). CDR1 GTSNPN and CDR2 SVGIG come from the germline V gene (reference sequence). Trimming removed 1 base from V and 5 bases from J, with 9 bases in between. This CDR3 comprises 13 residues.

This sequence joins TRBV10-1 and TRBJ2-1, with no clear D. The CDR3 sequence is 14 residues long. V gave up 3 bases and J gave up 0 bases, with 6 bases separating them. The germline V gene encodes CDR1 WNHNN and CDR2 SYGVQD (reference sequence). The CDR3 loop reads CASSDGRSYNEQFF. The CDR3, as DNA: TGCGCCAGCAGTGACGGCCGCTCCTACAATGAGCAGTTCTTC.

This clone has only one observation. The rearrangement links TRBV14 to TRBJ2-5; 8 positions match TRBD2. The germline V gene has CDR1 SGHDN and CDR2 FVKESK. V shed 4 bases, J shed 7 bases, and the junction held 5 bases outside the gene matches. The CDR3 sequence is 13 residues long. CDR3 in DNA: TGTGCCAGCAGCCCGGGGGGGCGCGGGACCCAGTACTTC. This gives the protein CASSPGGRGTQYF.

V is TRBV5-6 and J is TRBJ1-5, with D possibly matching TRBD1 (5 bases). The CDR3 covers 14 residues. CDR1 is SGHDT, CDR2 YYEEEE, per germline. V was cut by 1 base and J by 6 bases, with 11 bases left in between. CDR3 sequence reads: CASSLRGGSQPQHF. In DNA form, the CDR3 reads TGTGCCAGCAGCTTGAGGGGAGGGAGTCAGCCCCAGCATTTT.

This chain joins TRBV10-3 and TRBJ2-5; 10 bases are shared with TRBD1. V was pared by 2 bases and J by 5 bases, with 5 bases of the junction left unmatched. This CDR3 has 15 amino acids. Germline CDR1 is ENHRY and CDR2 is SYGVKD. The CDR3 loop reads CAISEGTGAFETQYF. CDR3 coding DNA: TGTGCCATCAGTGAGGGGACAGGGGCTTTTGAGACCCAGTACTTC.

The CDR3 region is CASSQETGPPYEQYF. The CDR3 coding sequence is TGTGCCAGCAGCCAAGAGACAGGGCCCCCCTACGAGCAGTACTTC. This rearrangement joins TRBV5-5 to TRBJ2-7, with 7 bases lining up with TRBD1. V lost 4 bases to trimming and J lost 2 bases; unmatched junction nucleotides: 9. This CDR3 has 15 amino acids. Germline loops: CDR1 SGHKS, CDR2 YYEKEE (reference sequence).

The chain employs TRBV30 and TRBJ2-1; a weak D match, TRBD2 (6 bases). Germline assignment: CDR1 GTSNPN and CDR2 SVGIG (reference sequence). V lost 2 bases and J 3 bases, leaving 11 bases between the germline ends. The CDR3 contains 14 residues. Here the CDR3 DNA reads TGTGCCTGGAGTCGGGGGTCCCACTACAATGAGCAGTTCTTC. Translation gives CAWSRGSHYNEQFF. Full variable domain (missing parts from reference TRBV30 and TRBJ2-1): SQTIHQWPATLVQPVGSPLSLECTVEGTSNPNLYWYRQAAGRGLQLLFYSVGIGQISSEVPQNLSASRPQDRQFILSSKKLLLSDSGFYLCAWSRGSHYNEQFFGPGTRLTVL.

The gene calls are TRBV27 and TRBJ2-3, with D uncertain. The V end was cut by 5 bases, the J end by 5 bases, with 14 bases between. CDR1 MNHEY and CDR2 SMNVEV come from the germline V gene (reference sequence). This CDR3 region has 14 residues. CDR3 sequence reads: CASSILGMGDTQYF. DNA of the CDR3: TGTGCCAGCAGTATACTGGGGATGGGAGATACGCAGTATTTT.

This clone was counted only a few times. The gene calls are TRBV4-1 and TRBJ1-5; D is undetermined. The CDR3 runs 13 residues. Germline assignment: CDR1 MGHRA and CDR2 YSYEKL. V was clipped by 0 bases and J by 6 bases, with 6 bases between them. This CDR3 is CASSQDRRQPQHF. In nucleotides, the CDR3 is TGCGCCAGCAGCCAAGATCGCCGTCAGCCCCAGCATTTT.

The chain couples TRBV7-9 to TRBJ2-5, with 9 nucleotides matching TRBD2. CDR3 length: 14 residues. Germline values: CDR1 SEHNR, CDR2 FQNEAQ (reference sequence). The trim removed 7 bases at V and 2 bases at J, leaving 5 bases unmatched. The CDR3 coding sequence is TGTGCCAGCACCCGGGCGGGAGGGCAAGAGACCCAGTACTTC. Its translation is CASTRAGGQETQYF.

In nucleotides, the CDR3 is TGCAGTGCTAGAGATCGGGAGAAGCAGTTCTTC. Amino acids: CSARDREKQFF. V usage is TRBV20-1 and J usage is TRBJ2-1; D may be TRBD2 (6 bases). The CDR3 runs to 11 residues. V shed 0 bases and J shed 11 bases, with 8 bases lying between them. The germline gives CDR1 DFQATT, CDR2 SNEGSKA (reference sequence).

The chain combines TRBV4-1 with TRBJ2-2; either TRBD1 or TRBD2 may fit D (5 bases each). CDR1 and CDR2 from the germline V gene are MGHRA and YSYEKL. Trimming shortened V by 3 bases and J by 0 bases, and 5 bases separated the two germline ends. The CDR3 is 14 amino acids. CDR3 amino acids: CASSQGANTGELFF. The DNA of the CDR3 is TGCGCCAGCAGCCAGGGGGCGAACACCGGGGAGCTGTTTTTT.

The rearrangement joins TRBV18 to TRBJ2-7, with TRBD2 matching over 8 bases. Per germline, CDR1 KGHSH and CDR2 LQKENI. This CDR3 spans 15 amino acids. V was pared by 3 bases and J by 0 bases, with 4 bases of the junction left unmatched. The CDR3: CASSPEREPSYEQYF. In DNA, the CDR3 is TGTGCCAGCTCACCGGAGCGGGAGCCCTCCTACGAGCAGTACTTC.